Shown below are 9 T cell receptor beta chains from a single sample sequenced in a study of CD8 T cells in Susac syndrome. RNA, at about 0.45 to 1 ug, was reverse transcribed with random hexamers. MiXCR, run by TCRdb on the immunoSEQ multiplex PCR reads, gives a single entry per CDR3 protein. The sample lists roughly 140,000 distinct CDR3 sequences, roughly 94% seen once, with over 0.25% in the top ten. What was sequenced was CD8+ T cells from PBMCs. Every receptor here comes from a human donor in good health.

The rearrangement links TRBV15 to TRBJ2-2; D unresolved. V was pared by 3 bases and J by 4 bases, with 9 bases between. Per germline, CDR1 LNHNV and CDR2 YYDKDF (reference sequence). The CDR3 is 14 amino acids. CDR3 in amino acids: CATSSKVSTGELFF. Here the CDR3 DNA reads TGTGCCACCAGCAGCAAGGTCAGCACCGGGGAGCTGTTTTTT.

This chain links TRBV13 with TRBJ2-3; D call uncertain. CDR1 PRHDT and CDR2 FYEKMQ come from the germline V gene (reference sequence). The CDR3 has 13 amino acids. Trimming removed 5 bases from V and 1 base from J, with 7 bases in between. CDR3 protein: CASSPRGTDTQYF. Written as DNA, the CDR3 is TGTGCCAGCAGCCCCCGTGGCACAGATACGCAGTATTTT.

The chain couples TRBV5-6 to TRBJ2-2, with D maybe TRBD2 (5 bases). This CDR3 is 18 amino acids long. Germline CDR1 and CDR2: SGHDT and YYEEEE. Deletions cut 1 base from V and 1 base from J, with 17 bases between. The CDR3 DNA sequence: TGTGCCAGCAGCTTGCGGGATTCGAATCTCGAGAACACCGGGGAGCTGTTTTTT. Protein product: CASSLRDSNLENTGELFF.

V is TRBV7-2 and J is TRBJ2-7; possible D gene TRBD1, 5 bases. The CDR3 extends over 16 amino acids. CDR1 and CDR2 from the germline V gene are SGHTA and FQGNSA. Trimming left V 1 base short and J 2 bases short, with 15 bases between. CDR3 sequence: CASSLGFGQGTYEQYF. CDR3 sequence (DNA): TGTGCCAGCAGCTTAGGATTCGGGCAGGGCACCTACGAGCAGTACTTC.

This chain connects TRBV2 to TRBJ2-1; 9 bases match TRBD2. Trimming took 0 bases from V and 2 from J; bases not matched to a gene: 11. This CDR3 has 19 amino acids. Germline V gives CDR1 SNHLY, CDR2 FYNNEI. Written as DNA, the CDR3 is TGTGCCAGCAGTGAAGCCCCGCTCTCTAGCGGGAAAACCTACAATGAGCAGTTCTTC. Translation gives CASSEAPLSSGKTYNEQFF.

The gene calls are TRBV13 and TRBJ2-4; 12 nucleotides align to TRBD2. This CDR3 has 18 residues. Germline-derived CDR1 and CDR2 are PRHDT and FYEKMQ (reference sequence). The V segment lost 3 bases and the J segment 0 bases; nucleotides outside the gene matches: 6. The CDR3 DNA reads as TGTGCCAGCAGCTTTGGGACTAGCGGGTTTCTAGCCAAAAACATTCAGTACTTC. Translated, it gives CASSFGTSGFLAKNIQYF.

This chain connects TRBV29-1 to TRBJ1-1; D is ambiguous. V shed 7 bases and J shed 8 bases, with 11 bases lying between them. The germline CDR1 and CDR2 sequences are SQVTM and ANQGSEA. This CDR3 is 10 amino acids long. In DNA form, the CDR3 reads TGCAGCGCGCGAGGTACCGAAGCTTTCTTT. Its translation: CSARGTEAFF.

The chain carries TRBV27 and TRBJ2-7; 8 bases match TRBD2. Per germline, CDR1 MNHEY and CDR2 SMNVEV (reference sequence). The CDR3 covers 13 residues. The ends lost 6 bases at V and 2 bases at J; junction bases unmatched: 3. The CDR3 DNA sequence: TGTGCCAGCAGACTAGCGGACGCCTACGAGCAGTACTTC. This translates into CASRLADAYEQYF.

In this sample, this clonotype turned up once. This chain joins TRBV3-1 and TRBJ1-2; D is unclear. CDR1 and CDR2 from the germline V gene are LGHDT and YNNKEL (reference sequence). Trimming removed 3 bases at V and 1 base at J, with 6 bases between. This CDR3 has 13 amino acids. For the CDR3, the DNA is TGTGCCAGCAGCCAGCAGGATAACTATGGCTACACCTTC. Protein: CASSQQDNYGYTF.